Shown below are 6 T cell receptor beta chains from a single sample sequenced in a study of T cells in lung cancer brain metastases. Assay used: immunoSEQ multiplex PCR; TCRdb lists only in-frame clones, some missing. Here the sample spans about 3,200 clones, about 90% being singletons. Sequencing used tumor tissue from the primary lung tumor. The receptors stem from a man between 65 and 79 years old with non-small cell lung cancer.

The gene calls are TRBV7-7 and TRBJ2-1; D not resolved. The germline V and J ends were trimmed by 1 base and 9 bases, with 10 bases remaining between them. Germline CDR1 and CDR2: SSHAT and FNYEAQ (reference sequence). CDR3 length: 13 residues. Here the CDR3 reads CASSLGGKSEQFF. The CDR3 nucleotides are TGTGCCAGCAGCTTAGGGGGAAAGAGTGAGCAGTTCTTC. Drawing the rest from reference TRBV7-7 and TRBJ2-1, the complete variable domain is GAGVSQSPRYKVTKRGQDVTLRCDPISSHATLYWYQQALGQGPEFLTYFNYEAQPDKSGLPSDRFSAERPEGSISTLTIQRTEQRDSAMYRCASSLGGKSEQFFGPGTRLTVL.

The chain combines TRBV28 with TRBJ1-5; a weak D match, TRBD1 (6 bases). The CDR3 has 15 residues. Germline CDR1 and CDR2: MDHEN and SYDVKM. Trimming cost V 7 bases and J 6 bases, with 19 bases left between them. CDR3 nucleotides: TGTGCCAGCACCCTTTTGAGGGGGGCCTTTCAGCCCCAGCATTTT. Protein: CASTLLRGAFQPQHF.

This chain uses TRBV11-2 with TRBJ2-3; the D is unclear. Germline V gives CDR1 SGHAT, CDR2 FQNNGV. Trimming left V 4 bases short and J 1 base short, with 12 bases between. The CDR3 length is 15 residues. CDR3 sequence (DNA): TGTGCCAGCAGCTACACCACACAGCGCACAGATACGCAGTATTTT. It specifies CASSYTTQRTDTQYF.

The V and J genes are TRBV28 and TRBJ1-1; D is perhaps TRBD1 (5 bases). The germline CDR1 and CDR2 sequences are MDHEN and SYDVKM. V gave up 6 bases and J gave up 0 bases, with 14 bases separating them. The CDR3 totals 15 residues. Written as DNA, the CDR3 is TGTGCCAGCAGCAGGGCCCCCCCCTTGAACACTGAAGCTTTCTTT. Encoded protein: CASSRAPPLNTEAFF.

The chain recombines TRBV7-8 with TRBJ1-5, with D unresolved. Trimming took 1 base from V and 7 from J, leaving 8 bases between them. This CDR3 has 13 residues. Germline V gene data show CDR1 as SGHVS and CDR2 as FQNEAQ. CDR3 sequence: CASSLGSEQPQHF. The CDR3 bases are TGTGCCAGCAGCTTAGGTTCGGAACAGCCCCAGCATTTT.

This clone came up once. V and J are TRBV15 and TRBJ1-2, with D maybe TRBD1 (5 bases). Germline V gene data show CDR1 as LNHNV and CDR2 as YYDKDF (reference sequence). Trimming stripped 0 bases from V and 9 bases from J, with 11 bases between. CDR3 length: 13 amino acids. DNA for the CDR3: TGTGCCACCAGCAGAGATCAGGAGGGGCGCTACACCTTC. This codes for CATSRDQEGRYTF.